A single sample gave rise to the 11 T cell receptor beta chains below, sequenced in a study of OX40 agonist ivuxolimab in advanced cancers. Assay: immunoSEQ multiplex PCR; the TCRdb copy retains only in-frame clones and omits some. The table shows 55,000 to 75,000 clones, with roughly nine tenths occurring only once. The starting material was CD4+ or CD8+ T cells sorted from blood, obtained in a trial of the OX40 agonist ivuxolimab. The receptors derive from an adult with an advanced solid tumor such as melanoma, head and neck, liver or kidney cancer.

The J gene is TRBJ1-5, the V gene TRBV14, with 10 nucleotides matching TRBD1. CDR1 and CDR2 (germline): SGHDN, FVKESK. This CDR3 has 19 amino acids. J gave up 6 bases and V 4 bases, and 18 bases lay outside the gene matches. The CDR3 loop is CASSRNSSHDRGLGQPQHF. CDR3 in DNA: TGTGCCAGCAGCCGAAATTCGTCCCACGACAGGGGGCTAGGTCAGCCCCAGCATTTT.

J is TRBJ2-7 and V is TRBV11-2, with TRBD2 matching over 12 bases. V shed 4 bases and J 3 bases; nucleotides not matched to a gene: 10. This CDR3 region has 17 residues. Looked up from germline, CDR1 is SGHAT and CDR2 is FQNNGV. The CDR3 sequence is CASSSGTSLAGGYEQYF. The CDR3 DNA follows: TGTGCCAGCAGCTCAGGGACCTCACTAGCGGGAGGCTACGAGCAGTACTTC.

CDR3: CASSSGTGYEQYF. The DNA of the CDR3 is TGTGCCAGCAGTTCCGGGACTGGCTACGAGCAGTACTTC. The chain joins TRBV11-2 to TRBJ2-7, with D possibly TRBD2 on 6 matching bases. Trimming cost V 6 bases and J 3 bases, with 12 bases left between them. CDR1 SGHAT and CDR2 FQNNGV come from the germline V gene. The CDR3 length is 13 residues.

The genes are TRBV5-1 and TRBJ2-2; D gene unclear. V was pared by 2 bases and J by 2 bases, with 1 base between. Germline V gene sequence: CDR1 SGHRS, CDR2 YFSETQ. There are 12 residues in the CDR3. The CDR3 coding sequence is TGCGCCAGCAGCTTTAACACCGGGGAGCTGTTTTTT. Translated: CASSFNTGELFF. Filled out from reference TRBV5-1 and TRBJ2-2, the complete variable domain reads KAGVTQTPRYLIKTRGQQVTLSCSPISGHRSVSWYQQTPGQGLQFLFEYFSETQRNKGNFPGRFSGRQFSNSRSEMNVSTLELGDSALYLCASSFNTGELFFGEGSRLTVL.

The chain employs TRBV27 and TRBJ2-3; no clear D. This CDR3 contains 16 residues. The V end was cut by 6 bases, the J end by 1 base, with 17 bases between. The V gene's germline CDR1 is MNHEY and CDR2 SMNVEV (reference sequence). CDR3 sequence (DNA): TGTGCCAGCAGCGCCGACCGAGCACGGGGCACAGATACGCAGTATTTT. It translates to CASSADRARGTDTQYF.

The chain links TRBV7-3 to TRBJ2-2, with D perhaps TRBD2 (6 bases). The CDR3 covers 13 residues. Deletions cut 6 bases from V and 6 bases from J, with 11 bases between. Germline CDR1 and CDR2: SGHTA and FQGTGA. CDR3 loop: CASSEVAAGELFF. The DNA for the CDR3 is TGTGCCAGCAGTGAGGTAGCGGCCGGGGAGCTGTTTTTT.

The chain couples TRBV27 to TRBJ2-7, with 8 bases fitting TRBD2. Germline values: CDR1 MNHEY, CDR2 SMNVEV (reference sequence). With 5 bases clipped from V and 1 base from J, the junction kept 7 bases outside the gene matches. The CDR3 has 15 residues. The CDR3 loop reads CASSPRGGLSYEQYF. Here the CDR3 DNA reads TGTGCCAGCAGTCCCCGGGGGGGCCTTTCCTACGAGCAGTACTTC.

The chain carries TRBV19 and TRBJ1-5; D call uncertain. The CDR3 loop spans 15 amino acids. The germline gives CDR1 LNHDA, CDR2 SQIVND (reference sequence). V gave up 5 bases and J gave up 3 bases, with 14 bases separating them. As DNA, the CDR3 is TGTGCCAGTAGTCTACGCTACAGTTACAATCAGCCCCAGCATTTT. It encodes CASSLRYSYNQPQHF.

The chain combines TRBV5-1 with TRBJ2-7; 7 bases agree with TRBD2. Germline lookup yields CDR1 SGHRS and CDR2 YFSETQ. The CDR3 has 17 amino acids. Trimming at V came to 0 bases and at J to 2 bases, leaving 11 bases not matched to a gene. This CDR3 is CASSLDPRLAATYEQYF. CDR3 sequence (DNA): TGCGCCAGCAGCTTGGATCCCAGACTAGCTGCCACCTACGAGCAGTACTTC.

The J gene is TRBJ2-2, the V gene TRBV18, with a possible D match to TRBD2 (5 bases). CDR3 length: 17 residues. Trimming stripped 1 base from V and 2 bases from J, with 14 bases between. Looked up from germline, CDR1 is KGHSH and CDR2 is LQKENI. The CDR3 protein is CASSPRETTTNTGELFF. In nucleotides, the CDR3 is TGTGCCAGCTCACCACGGGAGACAACCACTAACACCGGGGAGCTGTTTTTT. Full variable domain (outside the CDR3, taken from reference TRBV18 and TRBJ2-2): NAGVMQNPRHLVRRRGQEARLRCSPMKGHSHVYWYRQLPEEGLKFMVYLQKENIIDESGMPKERFSAEFPKEGPSILRIQQVVRGDSAAYFCASSPRETTTNTGELFFGEGSRLTVL.

V is TRBV19 and J is TRBJ2-2; D is possibly TRBD1 (6 bases). CDR1 and CDR2 from the germline V gene are LNHDA and SQIVND (reference sequence). The V end was cut by 8 bases, the J end by 3 bases, with 10 bases between. This CDR3 is 13 amino acids long. CDR3 nucleotide sequence: TGTGCCAGTTACAGGGTCCACACCGGGGAGCTGTTTTTT. Translated, it gives CASYRVHTGELFF. Supplemented by reference TRBV19 and TRBJ2-2, the full variable domain reads DGGITQSPKYLFRKEGQNVTLSCEQNLNHDAMYWYRQDPGQGLRLIYYSQIVNDFQKGDIAEGYSVSREKKESFPLTVTSAQKNPTAFYLCASYRVHTGELFFGEGSRLTVL.